This note documents a single T cell receptor (beta chain) sequence. The antigen it binds to is not known. Nothing much larger sits one base from this clone, and base qualities are not available. Reading from cysteine to phenylalanine, the CDR3 counts 14 amino acids. The read is trimmed to its CDR3 DNA, 42 bases read in frame from base 1. The germline V and J ends show losses of 0 bases and 4 bases respectively, and no gene match explains 2 bases of the junction. The germline V gene sets CDR1 to SGHDT and CDR2 to YYEEEE. These data are taken from a study of T cell changes during pregnancy in multiple sclerosis (dated by TCRdb to about 2019). The study in broad terms: Changes in the T cell repertoire over the course of pregnancy were examined in this study in women with multiple sclerosis.

Libraries were built with the immunoSEQ multiplex PCR assay. TCRdb took over this immuneACCESS table, retaining in-frame rearrangements with V and J assigned. Such tables are incomplete; in checked studies, under half of the missing clones stem from an unresolved V gene, and the remainder is unexplained. The sample records 80,000 to 100,000 clones, less than 95% of which are singletons. 0.7% to 0.9% of the sample rests with the top ten. Sequenced here: peripheral blood, sampled in the second trimester of pregnancy. The sequence was obtained from a female donor in good health, enrolled as a control in a pregnancy study. The sequence is built from TRBV5-6 and TRBJ1-2, with 8 middle bases fitting TRBD1. The sequence in DNA is TGTGCCAGCAGCTTGGACAGGGGGGGCTATGGCTACACCTTC. Its translation is CASSLDRGGYGYTF. Outside the CDR3, residues come from the reference TRBV5-6 and TRBJ1-2 proteins, so the full variable domain is: DAGVTQSPTHLIKTRGQQVTLRCSPKSGHDTVSWYQQALGQGPQFIFQYYEEEERQRGNFPDRFSGHQFPNYSSELNVNALLLGDSALYLCASSLDRGGYGYTFGSGTRLTVV.